This is a list of T cell receptor beta chains from one sample in a study of blood T cell repertoires in COVID-19. Assay: immunoSEQ multiplex PCR; the TCRdb copy retains only in-frame clones and omits some. The data contain 150,000 or so clones, 70% to 90% of them singletons. The specimen was peripheral blood. All receptors come from a man in his forties or fifties with active or convalescent COVID-19. CDR3s include the opening cysteine and the closing phenylalanine or tryptophan. The order of the fields is V gene, D gene, J gene, clone size, CDR3 protein, CDR3 DNA. A D gene is named only where the DNA matches it firmly. Some rows mark clone size as missing; the rest say once, few, many or name a class of expanded clone.

V gene: TRBV2
D gene: .
J gene: TRBJ1-5
clone size: .
CDR3 protein: CASSEAGGNQPQHF
CDR3 DNA: TGTGCCAGCAGTGAAGCAGGGGGCAATCAGCCCCAGCATTTT

V gene: TRBV9
D gene: TRBD1
J gene: TRBJ1-2
clone size: few
CDR3 protein: CASSVGTGGNYGYTF
CDR3 DNA: TGTGCCAGCAGCGTAGGTACAGGGGGCAACTATGGCTACACCTTC

V gene: TRBV4-3
D gene: TRBD1
J gene: TRBJ1-6
clone size: .
CDR3 protein: CASSQDRGRSPLHF
CDR3 DNA: TGCGCCAGCAGCCAAGACAGGGGGAGGTCACCCCTCCACTTT

V gene: TRBV23-1
D gene: .
J gene: TRBJ2-1
clone size: .
CDR3 protein: CASTLGCHEQFF
CDR3 DNA: TGCGCCAGCACCCTAGGCTGCCATGAGCAGTTCTTC

V gene: TRBV9
D gene: TRBD2
J gene: TRBJ2-6
clone size: .
CDR3 protein: CASSPTIGSGNTPGANVLTF
CDR3 DNA: TGTGCCAGCAGCCCCACGATAGGTAGCGGGAATACTCCTGGGGCCAACGTCCTGACTTTC

V gene: TRBV4-2
D gene: .
J gene: TRBJ2-5
clone size: .
CDR3 protein: CASSQGTVRETQYF
CDR3 DNA: TGTGCCAGCAGCCAAGGGACTGTCAGAGAGACCCAGTACTTC

V gene: TRBV7-9
D gene: .
J gene: TRBJ1-2
clone size: .
CDR3 protein: CASSPDSYGYTF
CDR3 DNA: TGTGCCAGCAGCCCGGACAGTTATGGCTACACCTTC

V gene: TRBV27
D gene: TRBD2
J gene: TRBJ2-1
clone size: .
CDR3 protein: CASSWGTSGGYNEQFF
CDR3 DNA: TGTGCCAGCAGCTGGGGCACTAGCGGGGGCTACAATGAGCAGTTCTTC

V gene: TRBV7-9
D gene: TRBD1
J gene: TRBJ2-4
clone size: .
CDR3 protein: CASSLEGGADIQYF
CDR3 DNA: TGTGCCAGCAGCTTAGAAGGGGGCGCGGACATTCAGTACTTC

V gene: TRBV7-8
D gene: .
J gene: TRBJ1-2
clone size: .
CDR3 protein: CASSLAEGYGHTF
CDR3 DNA: TGTGCCAGCAGCTTAGCGGAGGGTTATGGCCACACCTTC

V gene: TRBV19
D gene: TRBD1
J gene: TRBJ1-5
clone size: .
CDR3 protein: CASSIRTGDFNQPQHF
CDR3 DNA: TGTGCCAGTAGTATCCGTACAGGGGACTTCAATCAGCCCCAGCATTTT

V gene: TRBV19
D gene: TRBD1
J gene: TRBJ2-7
clone size: .
CDR3 protein: CASSPQGAYEQYF
CDR3 DNA: TGTGCCAGTAGTCCCCAGGGGGCGTACGAGCAGTACTTC

V gene: TRBV19
D gene: TRBD2
J gene: TRBJ2-3
clone size: .
CDR3 protein: CASSLSSGTGDTQYF
CDR3 DNA: TGTGCCAGTAGTTTGTCTAGCGGGACCGGAGATACGCAGTATTTT

V gene: TRBV27
D gene: TRBD1
J gene: TRBJ1-2
clone size: once
CDR3 protein: CASSKAQGAVSWTF
CDR3 DNA: TGTGCCAGCAGCAAAGCTCAGGGGGCCGTCTCGTGGACCTTC